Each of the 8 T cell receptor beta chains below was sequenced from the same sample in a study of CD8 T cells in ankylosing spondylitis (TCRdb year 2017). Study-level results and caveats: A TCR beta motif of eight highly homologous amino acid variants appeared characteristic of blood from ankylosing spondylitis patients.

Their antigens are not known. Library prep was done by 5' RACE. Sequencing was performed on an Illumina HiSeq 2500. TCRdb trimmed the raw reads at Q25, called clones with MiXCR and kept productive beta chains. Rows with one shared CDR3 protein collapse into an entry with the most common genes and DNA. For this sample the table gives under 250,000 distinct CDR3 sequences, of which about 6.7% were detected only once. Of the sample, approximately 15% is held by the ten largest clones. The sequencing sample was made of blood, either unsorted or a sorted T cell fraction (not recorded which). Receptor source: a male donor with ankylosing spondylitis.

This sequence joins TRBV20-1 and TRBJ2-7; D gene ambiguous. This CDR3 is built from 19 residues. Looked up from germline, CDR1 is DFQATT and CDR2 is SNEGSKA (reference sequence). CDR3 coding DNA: TGCTGTGGTAGAGATCCGGCCTCCTTGGGTCAGGAGTACACCTACGAGCAGTACTTC. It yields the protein CCGRDPASLGQEYTYEQYF.

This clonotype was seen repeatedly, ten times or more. The DNA for the CDR3 is TGTGCCAGCAGCGTCGGGAGGACTGAGCAGTTCTTC. Translation gives CASSVGRTEQFF. The chain combines TRBV7-2 with TRBJ2-1; TRBD2 matches 7 bases. The CDR3 extends over 12 amino acids. Unmatched junction bases numbered 4, after V lost 5 bases and J lost 9 bases. In germline, CDR1 is SGHTA, CDR2 FQGNSA.

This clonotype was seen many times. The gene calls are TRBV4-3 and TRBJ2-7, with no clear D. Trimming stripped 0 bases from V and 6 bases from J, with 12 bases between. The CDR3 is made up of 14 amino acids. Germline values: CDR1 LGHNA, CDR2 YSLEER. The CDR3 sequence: CASSQDDGVSEQYF. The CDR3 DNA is TGCGCCAGCAGCCAAGATGACGGCGTTTCCGAGCAGTACTTC.

CDR3 in amino acids: CASSYSPPEREDYNEQFF. For the CDR3, the DNA is TGTGCCAGCAGTTACTCGCCCCCTGAGCGGGAGGACTACAATGAGCAGTTCTTC. The chain joins TRBV6-5 to TRBJ2-1; 9 bases fit TRBD2. CDR1 and CDR2 (germline): MNHEY, SVGAGI. V gave up 0 bases and J gave up 3 bases; unmatched junction bases: 9. The CDR3 extends over 18 amino acids.

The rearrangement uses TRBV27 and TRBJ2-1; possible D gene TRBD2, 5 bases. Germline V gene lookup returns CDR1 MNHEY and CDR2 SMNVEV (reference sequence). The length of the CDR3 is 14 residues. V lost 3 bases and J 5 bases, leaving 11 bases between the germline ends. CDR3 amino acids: CASSFQRSNNEQFF. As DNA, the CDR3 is TGTGCCAGCAGTTTCCAGCGGAGCAACAATGAGCAGTTCTTC.

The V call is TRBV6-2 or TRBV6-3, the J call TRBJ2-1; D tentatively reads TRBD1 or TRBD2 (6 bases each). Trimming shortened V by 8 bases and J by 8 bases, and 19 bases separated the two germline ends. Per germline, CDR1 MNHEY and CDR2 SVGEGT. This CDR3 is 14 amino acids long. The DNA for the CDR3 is TGTGCCAGCTCCTGGGGCAGGGGAGGCGATGAGCAGTTCTTC. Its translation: CASSWGRGGDEQFF.

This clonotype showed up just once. The CDR3 bases are TGTGCCAGCAGTCCCACGTTGGGGCGGGAATCCTACGAGCAGTACTTC. Translating it yields CASSPTLGRESYEQYF. This chain links TRBV28 with TRBJ2-7, with D maybe TRBD2 (6 bases). The germline V gene has CDR1 MDHEN and CDR2 SYDVKM. V shed 5 bases and J shed 1 base, with 18 bases lying between them. This CDR3 has 16 amino acids.

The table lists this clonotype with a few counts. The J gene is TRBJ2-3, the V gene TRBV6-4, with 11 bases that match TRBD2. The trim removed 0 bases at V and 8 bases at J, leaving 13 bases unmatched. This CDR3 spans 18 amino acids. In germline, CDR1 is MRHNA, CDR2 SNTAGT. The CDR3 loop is CASSDSGLAGGPRATQYF. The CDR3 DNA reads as TGTGCCAGCAGTGACTCGGGGCTAGCGGGGGGCCCGAGGGCTACGCAGTATTTT.